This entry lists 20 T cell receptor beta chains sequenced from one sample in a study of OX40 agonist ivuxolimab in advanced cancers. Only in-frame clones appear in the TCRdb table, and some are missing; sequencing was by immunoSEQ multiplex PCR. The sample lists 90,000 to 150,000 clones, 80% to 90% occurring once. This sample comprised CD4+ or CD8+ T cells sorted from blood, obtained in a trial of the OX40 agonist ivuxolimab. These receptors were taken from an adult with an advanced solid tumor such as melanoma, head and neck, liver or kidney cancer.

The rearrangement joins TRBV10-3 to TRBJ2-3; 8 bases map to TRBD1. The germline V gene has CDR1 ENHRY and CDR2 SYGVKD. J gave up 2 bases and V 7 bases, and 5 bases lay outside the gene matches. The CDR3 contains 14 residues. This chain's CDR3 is CAITQGANTDTQYF. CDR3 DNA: TGTGCCATCACCCAGGGGGCGAACACAGATACGCAGTATTTT.

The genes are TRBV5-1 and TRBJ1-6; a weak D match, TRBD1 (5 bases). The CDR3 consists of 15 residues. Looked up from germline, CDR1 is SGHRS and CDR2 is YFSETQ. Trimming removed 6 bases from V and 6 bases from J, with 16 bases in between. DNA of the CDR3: TGCGCCAGCACCTCTTCGGGGGACTCTAATTCACCCCTCCACTTT. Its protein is CASTSSGDSNSPLHF.

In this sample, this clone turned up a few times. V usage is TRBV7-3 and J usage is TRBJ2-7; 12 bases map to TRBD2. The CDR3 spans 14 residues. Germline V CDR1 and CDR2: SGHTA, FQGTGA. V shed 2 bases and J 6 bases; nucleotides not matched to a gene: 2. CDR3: CASSLSGLAGEQYF. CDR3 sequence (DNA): TGTGCCAGCAGCTTATCGGGACTAGCGGGCGAGCAGTACTTC.

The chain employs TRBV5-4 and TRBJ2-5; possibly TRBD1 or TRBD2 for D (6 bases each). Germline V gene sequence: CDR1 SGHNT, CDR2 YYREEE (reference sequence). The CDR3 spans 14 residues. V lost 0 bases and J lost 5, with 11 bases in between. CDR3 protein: CASSLAGAVETQYF. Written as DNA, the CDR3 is TGTGCCAGCAGCTTGGCGGGGGCCGTTGAGACCCAGTACTTC.

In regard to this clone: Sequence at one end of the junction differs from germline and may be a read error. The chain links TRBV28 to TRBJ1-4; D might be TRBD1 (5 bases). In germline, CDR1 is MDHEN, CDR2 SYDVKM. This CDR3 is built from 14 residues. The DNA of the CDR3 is TGTGCCAGCCTGGGGACGGGCCAAAATGAAAAACTGCTTTTT. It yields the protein CASLGTGQNEKLLF.

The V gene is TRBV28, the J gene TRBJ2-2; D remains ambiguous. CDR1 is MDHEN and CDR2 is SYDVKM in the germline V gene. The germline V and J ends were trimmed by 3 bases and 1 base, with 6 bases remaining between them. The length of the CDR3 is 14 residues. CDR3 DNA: TGTGCCAGCAGTTTTCTGGGGAACACCGGGGAGCTGTTTTTT. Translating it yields CASSFLGNTGELFF.

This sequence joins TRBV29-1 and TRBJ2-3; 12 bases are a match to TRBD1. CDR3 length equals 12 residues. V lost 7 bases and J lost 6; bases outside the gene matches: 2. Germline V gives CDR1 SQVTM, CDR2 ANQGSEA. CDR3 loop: CSAGQGADTQYF. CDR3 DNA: TGCAGCGCGGGACAGGGGGCGGATACGCAGTATTTT.

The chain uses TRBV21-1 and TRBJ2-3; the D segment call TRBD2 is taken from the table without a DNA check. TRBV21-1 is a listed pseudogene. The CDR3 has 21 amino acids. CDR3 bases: TGTGCCAGCAGCATCCACCCAGGGACTAGCGGGGTCGCTACTAGCACAGATACGCAGTATTTT. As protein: CASSIHPGTSGVATSTDTQYF.

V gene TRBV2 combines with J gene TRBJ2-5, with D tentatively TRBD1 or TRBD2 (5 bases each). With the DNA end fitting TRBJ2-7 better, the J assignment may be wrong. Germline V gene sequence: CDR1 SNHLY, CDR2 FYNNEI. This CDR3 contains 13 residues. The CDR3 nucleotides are TGTGCCAGCCGTACGGGACCCACGGGCGAGCAGTACTTC. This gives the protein CASRTGPTGEQYF.

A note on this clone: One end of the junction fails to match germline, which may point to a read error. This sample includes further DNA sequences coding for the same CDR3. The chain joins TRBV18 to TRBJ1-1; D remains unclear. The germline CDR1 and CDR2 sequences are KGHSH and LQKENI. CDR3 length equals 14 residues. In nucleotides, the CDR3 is TGTGCCAGCTCACCGCTCGGAGCGAACACCGAAGCTTTCTTT. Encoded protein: CASSPLGANTEAFF.

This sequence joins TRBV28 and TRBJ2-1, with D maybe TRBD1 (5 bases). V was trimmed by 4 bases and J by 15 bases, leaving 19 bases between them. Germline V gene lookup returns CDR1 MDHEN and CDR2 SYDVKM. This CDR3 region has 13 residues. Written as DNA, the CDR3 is TGTGCCAGCAGTTCATCCACTCAGGGATCGGGGTTCTTC. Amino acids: CASSSSTQGSGFF. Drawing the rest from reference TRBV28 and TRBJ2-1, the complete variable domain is DVKVTQSSRYLVKRTGEKVFLECVQDMDHENMFWYRQDPGLGLRLIYFSYDVKMKEKGDIPEGYSVSREKKERFSLILESASTNQTSMYLCASSSSTQGSGFFGPGTRLTVL.

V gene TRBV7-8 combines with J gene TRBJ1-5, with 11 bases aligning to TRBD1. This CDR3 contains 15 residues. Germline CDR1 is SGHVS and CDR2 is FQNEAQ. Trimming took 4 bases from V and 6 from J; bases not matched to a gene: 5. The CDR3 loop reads CASSSWTGGPQPQHF. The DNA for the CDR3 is TGTGCCAGCAGCTCATGGACAGGGGGCCCTCAGCCCCAGCATTTT.

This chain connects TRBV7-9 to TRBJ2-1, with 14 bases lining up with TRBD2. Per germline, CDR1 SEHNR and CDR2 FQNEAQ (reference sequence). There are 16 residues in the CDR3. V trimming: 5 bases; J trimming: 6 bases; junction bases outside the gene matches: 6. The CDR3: CASSHRLAGGINEQFF. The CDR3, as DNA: TGTGCCAGCAGCCACAGACTAGCGGGGGGGATCAATGAGCAGTTCTTC. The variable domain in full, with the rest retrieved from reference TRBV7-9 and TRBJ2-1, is DTGVSQNPRHKITKRGQNVTFRCDPISEHNRLYWYRQTLGQGPEFLTYFQNEAQLEKSRLLSDRFSAERPKGSFSTLEIQRTEQGDSAMYLCASSHRLAGGINEQFFGPGTRLTVL.

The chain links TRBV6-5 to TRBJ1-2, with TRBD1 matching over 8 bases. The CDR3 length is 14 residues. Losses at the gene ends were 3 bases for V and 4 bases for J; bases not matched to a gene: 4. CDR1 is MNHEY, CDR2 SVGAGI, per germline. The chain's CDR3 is CASSYGDRIYGYTF. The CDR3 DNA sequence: TGTGCCAGCAGTTATGGGGACAGGATCTATGGCTACACCTTC.

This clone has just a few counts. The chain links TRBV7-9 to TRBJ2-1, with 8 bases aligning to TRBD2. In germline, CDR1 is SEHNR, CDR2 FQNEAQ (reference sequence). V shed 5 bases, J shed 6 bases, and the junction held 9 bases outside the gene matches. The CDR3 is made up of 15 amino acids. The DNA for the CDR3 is TGTGCCAGCAGCGCCCGGGGGGGCCCGGGCAATGAGCAGTTCTTC. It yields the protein CASSARGGPGNEQFF.

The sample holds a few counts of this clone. CDR3 coding DNA: TGTGCCAGCAGCTTAGCAGCCTCTCGCCTCCACTTT. Its protein is CASSLAASRLHF. This chain joins TRBV5-6 and TRBJ1-6; D gene ambiguous. CDR1 and CDR2 from the germline V gene are SGHDT and YYEEEE. CDR3 length: 12 amino acids. V lost 2 bases and J lost 15, with 12 bases in between.

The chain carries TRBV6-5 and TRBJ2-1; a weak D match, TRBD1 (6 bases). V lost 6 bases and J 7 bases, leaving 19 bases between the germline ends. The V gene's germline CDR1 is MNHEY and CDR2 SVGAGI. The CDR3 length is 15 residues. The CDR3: CASSKQGWGSNEQFF. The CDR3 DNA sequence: TGTGCCAGCAGCAAACAGGGTTGGGGATCAAATGAGCAGTTCTTC.

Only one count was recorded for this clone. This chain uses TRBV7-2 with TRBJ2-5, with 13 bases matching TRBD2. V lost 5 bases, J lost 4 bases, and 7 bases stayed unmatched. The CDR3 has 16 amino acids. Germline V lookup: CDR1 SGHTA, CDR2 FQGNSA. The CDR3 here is CASSPTLAGGRETQYF. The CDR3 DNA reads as TGTGCCAGCAGCCCCACACTAGCGGGGGGGCGAGAGACCCAGTACTTC.

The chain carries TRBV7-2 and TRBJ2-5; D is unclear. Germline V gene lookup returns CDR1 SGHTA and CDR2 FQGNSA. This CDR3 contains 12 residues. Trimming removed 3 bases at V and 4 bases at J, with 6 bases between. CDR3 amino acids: CASSFYGETQYF. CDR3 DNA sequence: TGTGCCAGCAGCTTCTATGGAGAGACCCAGTACTTC.

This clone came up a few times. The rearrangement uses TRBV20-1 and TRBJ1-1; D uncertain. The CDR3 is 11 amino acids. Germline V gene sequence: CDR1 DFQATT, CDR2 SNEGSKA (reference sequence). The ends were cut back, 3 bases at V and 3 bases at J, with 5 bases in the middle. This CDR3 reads CSASAYTEAFF. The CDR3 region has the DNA TGCAGTGCTAGTGCCTACACTGAAGCTTTCTTT.